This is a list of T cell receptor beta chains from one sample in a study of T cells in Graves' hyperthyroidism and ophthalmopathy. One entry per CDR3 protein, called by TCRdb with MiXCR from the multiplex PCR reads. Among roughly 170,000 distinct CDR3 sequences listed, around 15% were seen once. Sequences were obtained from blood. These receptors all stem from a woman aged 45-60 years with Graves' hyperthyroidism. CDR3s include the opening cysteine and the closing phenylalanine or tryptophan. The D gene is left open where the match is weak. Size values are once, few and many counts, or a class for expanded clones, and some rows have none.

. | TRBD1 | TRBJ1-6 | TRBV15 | TGTGCCACCAGCAACAACTACGCCGGGACAGGGCACAATTCACCCCTCCACTTT | CATSNNYAGTGHNSPLHF
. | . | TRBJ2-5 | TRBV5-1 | TGCGCCAGCTCTGTTGGCGGTGAAGGGACCCAGTACTTC | CASSVGGEGTQYF
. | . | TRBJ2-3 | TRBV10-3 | TGTGCCATCAGTGAGCGTAGTACTCCCTACCTGAGCACGGATACGCAGTATTTT | CAISERSTPYLSTDTQYF
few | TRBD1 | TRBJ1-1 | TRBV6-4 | TGTGCCAGCGGGGACAGGGGGCGTCCCGACACTGAAGCTTTCTTT | CASGDRGRPDTEAFF
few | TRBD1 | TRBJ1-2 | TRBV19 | TGTGCCAGTAGTATACCAGGGGGCGAAATGTATGGCTACACCTTC | CASSIPGGEMYGYTF
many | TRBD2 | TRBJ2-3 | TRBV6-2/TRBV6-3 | TGTGCCAGCAGTAAGACTAGCGGGGGAACAGATACGCAGTATTTT | CASSKTSGGTDTQYF
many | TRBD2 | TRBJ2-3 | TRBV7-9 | TGTGCCAGCAGCTTAGCACAGACGAGCGGGGTCACAGATACGCAGTATTTT | CASSLAQTSGVTDTQYF
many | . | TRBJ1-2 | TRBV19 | TGTGCCAGTAGTATAGCACTTAACTATGGCTACACCTTC | CASSIALNYGYTF
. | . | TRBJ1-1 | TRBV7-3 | TGTGCCAGCAGCTTAGCTAGGGCCACTGAAGCTTTCTTT | CASSLARATEAFF
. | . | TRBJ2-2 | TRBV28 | TGTGCCAGCAGTTTGACACGCTCGCCTCAAACAGGGCATTACACCGGGGAGCTGTTTTTT | CASSLTRSPQTGHYTGELFF
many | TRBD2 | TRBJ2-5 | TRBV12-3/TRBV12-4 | TGTGCCAGCAGTTTGGCGGGGGGGGGAGAGACCCAGTACTTC | CASSLAGGGETQYF
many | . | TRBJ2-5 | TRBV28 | TGTGCCAGCAGTTTGCTTCACCGGGGCCAAGAGACCCAGTACTTC | CASSLLHRGQETQYF
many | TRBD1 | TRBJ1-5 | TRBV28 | TGTGCCAGCATCGGACAGGGACATTATCAGCCCCAGCATTTT | CASIGQGHYQPQHF
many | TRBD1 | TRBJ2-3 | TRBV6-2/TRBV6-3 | TGTGCCAGCAGCCTTCCTGGACAGGCACCAGATACGCAGTATTTT | CASSLPGQAPDTQYF
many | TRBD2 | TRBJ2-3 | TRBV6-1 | TGTGCCAGCAGTGAAGGGTGGGAGGGAGTTACAGATACGCAGTATTTT | CASSEGWEGVTDTQYF
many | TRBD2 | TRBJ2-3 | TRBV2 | TGTGCCAGCAGTGAAGCGCGATCGACTAGCCAAGATACGCAGTATTTT | CASSEARSTSQDTQYF
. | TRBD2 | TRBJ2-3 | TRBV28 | TGTGCCAGCACCCGTAGCGGGACAAAAACAAACACAGATACGCAGTATTTT | CASTRSGTKTNTDTQYF
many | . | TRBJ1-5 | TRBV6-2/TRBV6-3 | TGTGCCAGCAGCCCCAATCCGGGCAATCAGCCCCAGCATTTT | CASSPNPGNQPQHF
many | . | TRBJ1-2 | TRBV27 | TGTGCCAGCAGCCGTGACAGAAACTATGGCTACACCTTC | CASSRDRNYGYTF
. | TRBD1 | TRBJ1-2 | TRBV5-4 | TGTGCCAGCAGCGCTAACAGGGGGCTCCTCTATGGCTACACCTTC | CASSANRGLLYGYTF
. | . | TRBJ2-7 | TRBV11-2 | TGTGCCAGCAGCCTACCAGCTCGCCGAGAGCAGTACTTC | CASSLPARREQYF
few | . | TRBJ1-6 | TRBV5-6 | TGTGCCAGCAGCCGAACGTATAATTCACCCCTCCACTTT | CASSRTYNSPLHF
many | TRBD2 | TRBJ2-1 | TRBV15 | TGTGCCACCAGCAGAGATCGCCAGCGGGGGAAGAATGAGCAGTTCTTC | CATSRDRQRGKNEQFF
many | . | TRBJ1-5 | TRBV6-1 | TGTGCCAGCAGGGGTGGACCGACTAATCAGCCCCAGCATTTT | CASRGGPTNQPQHF
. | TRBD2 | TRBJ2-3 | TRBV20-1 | TGCAGTGCTAGCCCCGGGGGGGCAAGGGATACGCAGTATTTT | CSASPGGARDTQYF
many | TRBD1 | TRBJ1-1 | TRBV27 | TGTGCCAGCAGAAGGACAGGGAGCCCCATGAACACTGAAGCTTTCTTT | CASRRTGSPMNTEAFF
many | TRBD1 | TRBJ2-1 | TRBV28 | TGTGCCAGCAGCCGACAGGGGGAAAAACTCAATGAGCAGTTCTTC | CASSRQGEKLNEQFF
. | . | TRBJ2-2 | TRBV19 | TGTGCCAGTAGCCGATCCGGGTGGGCCGGGGAGCTGTTTTTT | CASSRSGWAGELFF
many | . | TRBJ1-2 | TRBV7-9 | TGTGCCAGCAGCTTAGCTCGGGTCTATGGCTACACCTTC | CASSLARVYGYTF
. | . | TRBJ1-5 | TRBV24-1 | TGTGCCACCTTTACACCCAGCCCGGCGAGGGGAATGGGCAAAAATCAGCCCCAGCATTTT | CATFTPSPARGMGKNQPQHF
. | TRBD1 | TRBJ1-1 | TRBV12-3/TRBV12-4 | TGTGCCAGCAGTTCTACCGGGACAGGGTCCACTGAAGCTTTCTTT | CASSSTGTGSTEAFF
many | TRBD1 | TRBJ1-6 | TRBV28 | TGTGCCAGCAGTTCACAGGGGGGAGCCTATAATTCACCCCTCCACTTT | CASSSQGGAYNSPLHF
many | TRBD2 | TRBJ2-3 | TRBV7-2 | TGTGCCAGCAGCTTTCAGAGCGGGGGGACGATAACAGATACGCAGTATTTT | CASSFQSGGTITDTQYF
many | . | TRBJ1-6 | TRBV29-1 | TGCAGCGTTTTGGAGGGGCATAATTCACCCCTCCACTTT | CSVLEGHNSPLHF
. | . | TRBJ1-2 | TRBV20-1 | TGCAGGGCAGCGAAGGCAACCTACACCTTC | CRAAKATYTF
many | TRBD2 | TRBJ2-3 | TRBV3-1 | TGTGCCAGCAGCCAAGAGGGCAGCGGGGGGCCCACAGATACGCAGTATTTT | CASSQEGSGGPTDTQYF
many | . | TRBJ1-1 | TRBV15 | TGTGCCACCAGCGGGTCGAACACTGAAGCTTTCTTT | CATSGSNTEAFF
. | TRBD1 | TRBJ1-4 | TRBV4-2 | TGTGCCAGCAGCCAGTCCCCAGACAGGGTGAATGAAAAACTGTTTTTT | CASSQSPDRVNEKLFF